The TCR beta chain under discussion was sequenced for a study of shared clonotypes between healthy human individuals. Measured with immunoSEQ multiplex PCR; TCRdb has only the in-frame clones, and not every one. This table holds millions of clones, about 92% found once. V dropped 6 bases and J dropped 5; count of bases not matched to a gene: 7. Germline V gene lookup returns CDR1 SNHLY and CDR2 FYNNEI. The CDR3 consists of 15 residues. Sample: naive CD4+ T cells sorted from blood. Subset reported: CD45RA+ positively selected. The source is a man between 18 and 29 years old in good health. The chain is built from TRBV2 and TRBJ2-2; 9 nucleotides line up with TRBD1. The CDR3 spells CASRPQGAKTGELFF. The DNA for the CDR3 is TGTGCCAGCAGACCACAGGGGGCAAAAACCGGGGAGCTGTTTTTT.